This is a list of T cell receptor beta chains from one sample in a study of tumor and adjacent non-tumor tissue in lung cancer. TCRdb fed the multiplex PCR reads into MiXCR, producing one record per CDR3 protein. Found here are some 100,000 distinct CDR3 sequences, about 80% of them singletons; the top ten hold 30%. Sequences were obtained from distant non-tumor lung tissue. All receptors derive from a man aged 55 to 70 with small cell lung cancer. The CDR3 runs from the conserved cysteine through the conserved F or W. D genes are given only for firm matches. A clone size is listed for some rows: how often the clone was seen (once, few, many), or a class if it is expanded.

v_gene,j_gene,len,d_gene,abundance,CDR3aa,CDR3nt
TRBV6-6,TRBJ2-5,14,TRBD2,.,CASRGLARDETQYF,TGTGCCAGCAGAGGACTAGCGCGAGACGAGACCCAGTACTTC
TRBV4-2,TRBJ2-4,19,.,once,CVSSQSARSSLTSKNIQYF,TGTGTCAGCAGCCAATCCGCAAGGTCCTCGCTGACCTCCAAAAACATTCAGTACTTC
TRBV5-4,TRBJ1-4,17,.,.,CASSFGSRAGTNEKLFF,TGTGCCAGCAGTTTCGGGTCTAGGGCTGGGACTAATGAAAAACTGTTTTTT
TRBV6-6,TRBJ2-6,15,.,many,CASSLQPSGANVLTF,TGTGCCAGCAGCTTACAGCCCTCTGGGGCCAACGTCCTGACTTTC
TRBV29-1,TRBJ2-1,14,TRBD2,.,CSVMSSGRNSEQFF,TGCAGCGTTATGTCCAGCGGGAGAAACAGTGAGCAGTTCTTC
TRBV7-9,TRBJ1-1,13,.,.,CASSLEWQDEALF,TGTGCCAGTAGCTTAGAGTGGCAGGATGAAGCTTTATTT
TRBV5-5,TRBJ1-5,14,TRBD1,many,CASSLAGGTQPQHF,TGTGCCAGCAGCTTGGCAGGGGGTACCCAGCCCCAGCATTTT
TRBV11-2,TRBJ2-1,14,.,.,CVSSLEAVLVEQFF,TGTGTCAGCAGCTTAGAGGCAGTGTTGGTTGAGCAGTTTTTC
TRBV6-5,TRBJ1-2,12,TRBD1,.,CASSLRQGGYTF,TGTGCCAGCAGTCTCCGACAGGGGGGCTACACCTTC
TRBV4-1,TRBJ1-3,16,.,.,CASSHESRRFGNTIYF,TGCGCCAGCAGCCACGAATCCCGCCGCTTTGGAAACACCATATATTTT
TRBV20-1,TRBJ2-2,15,TRBD2,few,CSARDLAANTGELFF,TGCAGTGCTAGAGACCTAGCGGCGAACACCGGGGAGCTGTTTTTT
TRBV20-1,TRBJ2-7,17,TRBD2,.,CSARGAGAGGIWYDQYF,TGCAGTGCTAGAGGGGCGGGCGCGGGAGGAATATGGTACGATCAGTACTTC
TRBV6-6,TRBJ2-5,13,.,.,CLSSRGEQETQYF,TGTCTCAGCTCACGCGGAGAGCAAGAGACCCAGTACTTC
TRBV29-1,TRBJ1-5,13,.,once,CSARAGINRPQHF,TGCAGCGCGAGGGCAGGCATTAATCGGCCCCAGCATTTT
TRBV11-2,TRBJ2-1,16,.,.,CASSLGIEGAYLEQFF,TGTGCCAGCAGCTTAGGAATAGAGGGCGCCTACCTTGAGCAGTTCTTC
TRBV29-1,TRBJ2-7,12,.,.,CRARNTSYGQYF,TGCAGGGCCCGGAACACCTCCTACGGGCAGTACTTC
TRBV4-2,TRBJ2-6,18,.,.,CASSQDRHGHSGTNVLTF,TGTGCCAGCAGCCAAGATAGGCACGGACACTCTGGTACCAACGTCCTGACTTTC
TRBV12-3/TRBV12-4,TRBJ2-7,15,TRBD1,.,CASTLRDSTAQEQYF,TGTGCCAGCACGCTCCGGGACAGCACAGCTCAAGAGCAGTACTTC
TRBV7-8,TRBJ2-3,16,TRBD2,.,CATAQGLFFSTDAQYF,TGTGCCACCGCCCAGGGACTATTCTTTTCCACAGATGCGCAGTATTTT
TRBV6-5,TRBJ2-1,14,.,many,CASSYLTGRGEQFF,TGTGCCAGCAGTTACTTGACAGGCAGGGGTGAGCAGTTCTTC